This T cell receptor (beta chain) stems from a study of control samples from healthy donors and cancer patients. Using immunoSEQ multiplex PCR, the repertoire was profiled, and TCRdb retains in-frame clones only, with some absent. Here the sample spans more than 65,000 clones, roughly 90% being singletons. The CDR3 length is 13 residues. V shed 0 bases and J shed 5 bases, with 7 bases lying between them. CDR1 SGHDN and CDR2 FVKESK come from the germline V gene. The sample taken for sequencing was PBMCs. The TCR was taken from a woman aged 55-69 years with head and neck cancer. The V gene is TRBV14, the J gene TRBJ1-2; D unclear. CDR3 loop: CASSQDPYYGYTF. The CDR3 nucleotides are TGTGCCAGCAGCCAAGACCCGTATTATGGCTACACCTTC.